These 18 T cell receptor beta chains were sequenced from one sample in a study of cytomegalovirus exposure and HLA in healthy donors. The PCR used 60 Vbeta and 13 Jbeta primers. Profiled with immunoSEQ multiplex PCR; TCRdb holds only in-frame clones, not every one. The sample has more than 100,000 clones, roughly 9% seen once. Sequencing was carried out using PBMCs. The receptors derive from a woman aged 40 to 50 in good health and CMV-seropositive.

This clone occurred a few times. The chain recombines TRBV7-2 with TRBJ2-7, with 13 positions matching TRBD2. Germline-derived CDR1 and CDR2 are SGHTA and FQGNSA. Trimming at V came to 5 bases and at J to 2 bases, leaving 6 bases not matched to a gene. The CDR3 sequence is 16 residues long. The CDR3 nucleotides read TGTGCCAGCAGCCGTACTAGCGGGGGGGCGGCCTACGAGCAGTACTTC. It translates to CASSRTSGGAAYEQYF.

This clone was found a few times. V gene TRBV7-2 combines with J gene TRBJ1-4; D is undetermined. Germline lookup yields CDR1 SGHTA and CDR2 FQGNSA. Deletions cut 1 base from V and 5 bases from J, with 11 bases between. The CDR3 has 15 amino acids. The chain's CDR3 is CASSLVVALNEKLFF. The CDR3 coding sequence is TGTGCCAGCAGCTTAGTAGTAGCCCTAAATGAAAAACTGTTTTTT.

This clone has more than one count but fewer than ten. The V and J genes are TRBV4-3 and TRBJ2-3; no clear D gene. CDR3 size: 13 residues. The germline V gene encodes CDR1 LGHNA and CDR2 YSLEER. V dropped 0 bases and J dropped 2 bases, with 3 bases sitting between them. The CDR3 DNA follows: TGCGCCAGCAGCCAAGACCTCACAGATACGCAGTATTTT. This codes for CASSQDLTDTQYF.

The chain joins TRBV9 to TRBJ2-5; the match to TRBD2 covers 8 bases. The V segment lost 4 bases and the J segment 2 bases; nucleotides outside the gene matches: 7. The CDR3 length is 15 residues. The germline CDR1 and CDR2 sequences are SGDLS and YYNGEE. The chain's CDR3 is CASSPSPGGQETQYF. CDR3 bases: TGTGCCAGCAGCCCATCTCCGGGGGGGCAAGAGACCCAGTACTTC. Looking up the rest from reference TRBV9 and TRBJ2-5 gives the full variable domain: DSGVTQTPKHLITATGQRVTLRCSPRSGDLSVYWYQQSLDQGLQFLIQYYNGEERAKGNILERFSAQQFPDLHSELNLSSLELGDSALYFCASSPSPGGQETQYFGPGTRLLVL.

The CDR3 DNA follows: TGTGCCAGCAGCGCCGGGACTAGCGGGCCCTCCTACAATGAGCAGTTCTTC. It translates to CASSAGTSGPSYNEQFF. The V and J genes are TRBV9 and TRBJ2-1, with 12 bases aligning to TRBD2. This CDR3 has 17 residues. CDR1 is SGDLS, CDR2 YYNGEE, per germline. The ends lost 3 bases at V and 0 bases at J; junction bases unmatched: 4.

There are a few counts of this clone. V gene TRBV7-2 combines with J gene TRBJ2-7; D is perhaps TRBD1 (5 bases). CDR3 size: 13 residues. Germline-derived CDR1 and CDR2 are SGHTA and FQGNSA. V was shortened by 1 base and J by 9 bases, with 13 bases between the two germline ends. The CDR3 DNA reads TGTGCCAGCAGCTTAGGGTCCCAGGGTGTGCAGTACTTC. Translation gives CASSLGSQGVQYF.

The V call is TRBV5-1, the J call TRBJ1-6; D is perhaps TRBD1 (5 bases). Germline V gene data show CDR1 as SGHRS and CDR2 as YFSETQ. Trimming cost V 4 bases and J 4 bases, with 12 bases left between them. The CDR3 is made up of 15 amino acids. CDR3 bases: TGCGCCAGCAGCCTACAGGCGGGATATAATTCACCCCTCCACTTT. Amino acids: CASSLQAGYNSPLHF.

This clone came up a few times. J is TRBJ1-2 and V is TRBV27; tentatively, D is TRBD1 (6 bases). Trimming left V 3 bases short and J 5 bases short, with 10 bases between. The germline CDR1 and CDR2 sequences are MNHEY and SMNVEV (reference sequence). CDR3 length: 13 residues. This CDR3 is CASSFGQGYGYTF. CDR3 sequence (DNA): TGTGCCAGCAGTTTTGGGCAGGGGTATGGCTACACCTTC.

This clone has more than one count but fewer than ten. The chain couples TRBV9 to TRBJ1-3; the D gene is possibly TRBD1 (6 bases). The CDR3 consists of 15 residues. With 0 bases removed from V and 2 bases from J, the gap between germline ends came to 9 bases. CDR1 and CDR2 (germline): SGDLS, YYNGEE. The CDR3 sequence: CASSVGGQPGNTIYF. CDR3 sequence (DNA): TGTGCCAGCAGCGTAGGAGGACAGCCTGGAAACACCATATATTTT.

This clone was seen only a few times. The chain links TRBV19 to TRBJ2-2, with TRBD2 matching over 8 bases. The length of the CDR3 is 18 residues. The ends lost 3 bases at V and 2 bases at J; junction bases unmatched: 11. Germline CDR1 LNHDA, CDR2 SQIVND (reference sequence). For the CDR3, the DNA is TGTGCCAGTAGTATGGGAAGGCGGGGGGCCTTTAACACCGGGGAGCTGTTTTTT. This gives the protein CASSMGRRGAFNTGELFF.

J is TRBJ2-1 and V is TRBV5-1; weak D call: TRBD2 (7 bases). Germline CDR1 SGHRS, CDR2 YFSETQ. CDR3 length equals 15 residues. The V and J ends lost 4 bases and 1 base respectively, with 12 bases between them. The CDR3 loop reads CASSEQGGSYNEQFF. CDR3 sequence (DNA): TGCGCCAGCAGCGAACAGGGAGGGTCCTACAATGAGCAGTTCTTC.

The table lists this clone with a few counts. V gene TRBV4-1 combines with J gene TRBJ2-2, with D uncertain. V was clipped by 5 bases and J by 7 bases, with 14 bases between them. Germline CDR1 MGHRA, CDR2 YSYEKL. The CDR3 covers 14 residues. The CDR3 region has the DNA TGCGCCAGCAGCTATGGGCAAACGAACGGGGAGCTGTTTTTT. Protein product: CASSYGQTNGELFF.

This clone was detected a few times. The chain employs TRBV6-1 and TRBJ1-4; 8 nucleotides match TRBD1. The CDR3 length is 14 residues. Germline CDR1 and CDR2: MNHNS and SASEGT. With 3 bases clipped from V and 7 bases from J, the junction kept 4 bases outside the gene matches. This CDR3 is CASSDRGQGEKLFF. The CDR3 bases are TGTGCCAGCAGTGACAGGGGGCAGGGTGAAAAACTGTTTTTT.

CDR3 in amino acids: CASSYEHEMGSEAFF. CDR3 DNA sequence: TGTGCCAGCAGTTACGAGCACGAGATGGGCTCTGAAGCTTTCTTT. The J gene is TRBJ1-1, the V gene TRBV6-6, with no clear D. Trimming pared 2 bases from V and 6 bases from J, leaving 16 bases between. This CDR3 spans 15 amino acids. Per germline, CDR1 MNHNY and CDR2 SVGAGI (reference sequence).

This clone was observed a few times. The chain couples TRBV19 to TRBJ2-6; tentatively, D is TRBD1 (5 bases). The CDR3 is made up of 16 amino acids. The V end was cut by 4 bases, the J end by 4 bases, with 14 bases between. Germline assignment: CDR1 LNHDA and CDR2 SQIVND (reference sequence). In DNA, the CDR3 is TGTGCCAGTAGTAACCCCAGGGCGCGGGGGGCCAACGTCCTGACTTTC. Protein product: CASSNPRARGANVLTF.

The CDR3 sequence is CASSVEGKGGEKLFF. The CDR3 DNA is TGTGCCAGCAGCGTAGAGGGGAAAGGGGGCGAAAAACTGTTTTTT. V gene TRBV9 combines with J gene TRBJ1-4; 7 positions match TRBD1. Germline assignment: CDR1 SGDLS and CDR2 YYNGEE. With V trimmed by 0 bases and J by 8 bases, 7 bases remained unmatched. CDR3 size: 15 residues.

This chain links TRBV11-2 with TRBJ2-3, with 14 positions matching TRBD2. The CDR3 runs 16 residues. J lost 7 bases, V lost 5 bases, and 8 bases had no gene match. The germline CDR1 and CDR2 sequences are SGHAT and FQNNGV. The CDR3 coding sequence is TGTGCCAGCAGCCTCAGACTAGCGGGGGGGCGAAATACGCAGTATTTT. This codes for CASSLRLAGGRNTQYF.

The chain employs TRBV6-1 and TRBJ1-4; possibly TRBD1 for D (6 bases). V was shortened by 3 bases and J by 5 bases, with 16 bases between the two germline ends. The CDR3 is made up of 16 amino acids. Looked up from germline, CDR1 is MNHNS and CDR2 is SASEGT. CDR3 protein: CASSESSQGHNEKLFF. CDR3 coding DNA: TGTGCCAGCAGTGAGTCCTCGCAGGGGCACAATGAAAAACTGTTTTTT.